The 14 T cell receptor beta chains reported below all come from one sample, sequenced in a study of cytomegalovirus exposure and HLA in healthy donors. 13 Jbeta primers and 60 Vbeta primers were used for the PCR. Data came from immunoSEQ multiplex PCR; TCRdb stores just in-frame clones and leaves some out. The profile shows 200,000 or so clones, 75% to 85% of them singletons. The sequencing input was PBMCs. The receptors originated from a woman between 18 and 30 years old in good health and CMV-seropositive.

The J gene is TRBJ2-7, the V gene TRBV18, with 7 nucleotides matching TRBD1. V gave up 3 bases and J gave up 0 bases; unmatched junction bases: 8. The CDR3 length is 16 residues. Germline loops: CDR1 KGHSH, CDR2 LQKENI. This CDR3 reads CASSPAYRGSSYEQYV. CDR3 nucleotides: TGTGCCAGCTCACCGGCCTACAGGGGAAGCTCCTACGAGCAGTACGTC.

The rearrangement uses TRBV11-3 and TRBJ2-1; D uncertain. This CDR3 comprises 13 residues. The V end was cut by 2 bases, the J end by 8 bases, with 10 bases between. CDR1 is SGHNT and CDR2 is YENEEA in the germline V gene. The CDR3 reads CASSLSPLDEQFF. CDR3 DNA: TGTGCCAGCAGCTTATCCCCTTTAGATGAGCAGTTCTTC.

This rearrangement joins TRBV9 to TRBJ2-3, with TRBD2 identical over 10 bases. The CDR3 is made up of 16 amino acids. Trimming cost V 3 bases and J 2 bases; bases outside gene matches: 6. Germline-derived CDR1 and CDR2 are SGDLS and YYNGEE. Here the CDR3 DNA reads TGTGCCAGCAGCGCGTCGCTAGCGGGGGCCACAGATACGCAGTATTTT. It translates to CASSASLAGATDTQYF.

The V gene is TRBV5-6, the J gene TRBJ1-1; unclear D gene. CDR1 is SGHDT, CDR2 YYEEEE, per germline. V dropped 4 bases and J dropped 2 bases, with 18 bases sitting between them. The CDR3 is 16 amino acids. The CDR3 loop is CASSPRVVQLNTEAFF. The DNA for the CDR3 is TGTGCCAGCAGCCCGAGGGTTGTACAGCTCAACACTGAAGCTTTCTTT. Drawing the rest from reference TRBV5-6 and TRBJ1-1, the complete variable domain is DAGVTQSPTHLIKTRGQQVTLRCSPKSGHDTVSWYQQALGQGPQFIFQYYEEEERQRGNFPDRFSGHQFPNYSSELNVNALLLGDSALYLCASSPRVVQLNTEAFFGQGTRLTVV.

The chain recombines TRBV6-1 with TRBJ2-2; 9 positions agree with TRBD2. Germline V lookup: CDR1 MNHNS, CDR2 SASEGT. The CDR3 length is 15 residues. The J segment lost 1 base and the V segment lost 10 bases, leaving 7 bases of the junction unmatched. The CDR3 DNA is TGTGCCACAGGAAGGACTAGCGAGAACACCGGGGAGCTGTTTTTT. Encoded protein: CATGRTSENTGELFF.

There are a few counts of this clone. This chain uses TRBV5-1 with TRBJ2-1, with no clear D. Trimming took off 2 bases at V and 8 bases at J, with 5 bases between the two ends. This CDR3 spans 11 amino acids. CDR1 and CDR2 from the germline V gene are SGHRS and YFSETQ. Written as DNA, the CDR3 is TGCGCCAGCAGCTTCTCCGATGAGCAGTTCTTC. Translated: CASSFSDEQFF. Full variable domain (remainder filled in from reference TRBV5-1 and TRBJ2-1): KAGVTQTPRYLIKTRGQQVTLSCSPISGHRSVSWYQQTPGQGLQFLFEYFSETQRNKGNFPGRFSGRQFSNSRSEMNVSTLELGDSALYLCASSFSDEQFFGPGTRLTVL.

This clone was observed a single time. CDR3 in DNA: TGTGCCAGTAACAGGGACAGGGATTTAGATGGCTACACCTTC. Protein product: CASNRDRDLDGYTF. V usage is TRBV19 and J usage is TRBJ1-2; 9 bases line up with TRBD1. The CDR3 is 14 amino acids. With 7 bases clipped from V and 6 bases from J, the junction kept 9 bases outside the gene matches. Germline CDR1 reads LNHDA; CDR2 reads SQIVND (reference sequence).

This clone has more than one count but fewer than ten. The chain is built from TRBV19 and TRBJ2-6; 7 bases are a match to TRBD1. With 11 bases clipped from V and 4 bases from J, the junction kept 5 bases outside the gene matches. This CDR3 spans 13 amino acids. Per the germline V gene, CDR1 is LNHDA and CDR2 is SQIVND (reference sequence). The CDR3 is CARRGPGANVLTF. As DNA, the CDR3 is TGTGCCCGAAGGGGGCCAGGGGCCAACGTCCTGACTTTC.

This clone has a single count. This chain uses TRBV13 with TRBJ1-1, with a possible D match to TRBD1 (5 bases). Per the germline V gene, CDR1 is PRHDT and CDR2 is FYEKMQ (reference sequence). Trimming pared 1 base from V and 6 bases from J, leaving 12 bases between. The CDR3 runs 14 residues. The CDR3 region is CASSLAGRSAEAFF. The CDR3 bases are TGTGCCAGCAGCTTAGCAGGGAGGAGCGCTGAAGCTTTCTTT.

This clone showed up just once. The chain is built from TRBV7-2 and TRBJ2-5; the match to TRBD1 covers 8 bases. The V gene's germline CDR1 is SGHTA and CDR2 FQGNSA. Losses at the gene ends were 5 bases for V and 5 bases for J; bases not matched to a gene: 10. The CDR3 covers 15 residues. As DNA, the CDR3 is TGTGCCAGCAGCGCCCAGACAGGGGAATGGGAGACCCAGTACTTC. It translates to CASSAQTGEWETQYF.

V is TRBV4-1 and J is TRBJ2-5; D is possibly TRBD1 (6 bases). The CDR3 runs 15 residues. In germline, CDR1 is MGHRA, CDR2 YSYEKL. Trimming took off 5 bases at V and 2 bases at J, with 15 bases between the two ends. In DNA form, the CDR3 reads TGCGCCAGCAGCTTAGATACGGACAGTCAAGAGACCCAGTACTTC. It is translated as CASSLDTDSQETQYF.

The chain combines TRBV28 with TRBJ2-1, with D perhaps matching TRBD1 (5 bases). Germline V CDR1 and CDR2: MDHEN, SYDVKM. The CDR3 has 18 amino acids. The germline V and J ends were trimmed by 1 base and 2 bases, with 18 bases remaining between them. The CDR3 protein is CASSLYQDDSSAYNEQFF. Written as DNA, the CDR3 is TGTGCCAGCAGTTTATATCAGGATGACAGTTCCGCCTACAATGAGCAGTTCTTC.

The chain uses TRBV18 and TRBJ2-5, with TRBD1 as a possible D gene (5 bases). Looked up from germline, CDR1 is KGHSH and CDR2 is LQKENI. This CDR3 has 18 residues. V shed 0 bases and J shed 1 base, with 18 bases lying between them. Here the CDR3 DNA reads TGTGCCAGCTCACCACCGTACCCAGAATGGGGCCCCCAAGAGACCCAGTACTTC. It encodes CASSPPYPEWGPQETQYF.

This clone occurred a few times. The CDR3 DNA reads as TGTGCCAGCAACAGGGAGTCTAATTCACCCCTCCACTTT. Its translation: CASNRESNSPLHF. The chain links TRBV2 to TRBJ1-6, with D perhaps matching TRBD1 (6 bases). Germline V gene data show CDR1 as SNHLY and CDR2 as FYNNEI. Trimming took off 7 bases at V and 6 bases at J, with 10 bases between the two ends. This CDR3 region has 13 residues.